This is a list of T cell receptor beta chains from one sample in a study of T cell responses to AZD1222 COVID-19 vaccine. Method: immunoSEQ multiplex PCR; TCRdb's copy keeps in-frame clones and lacks some. Of 200,000 or so clones detected, over 85% appear once; the ten largest clones hold approximately 1%. The sample here was peripheral blood, taken 28 days after the second AZD1222 dose. The receptors derive from an adult who received the AZD1222 COVID-19 vaccine. CDR3s include the opening cysteine and the closing phenylalanine or tryptophan. D genes are given only for firm matches. Clone size appears in some rows only: once, few, many, or a class for an expanded clone.

>NA|TRBD1|TRBJ2-2|TRBV27
TGTGCCAGCAGTTTATTAGGGGACAGGGGGCCTAGCGGGGAGCTGTTTTTT
CASSLLGDRGPSGELFF
>NA|NA|TRBJ1-2|TRBV6-2/TRBV6-3
TGTGCCAGCAGCTCGCGGGCAGGACTTGGCTACACCTTC
CASSSRAGLGYTF
>NA|NA|TRBJ1-2|TRBV7-9
TGTGCCAGCAGCTTCGGGGATTTATACGAATTTGGCTACACCTTC
CASSFGDLYEFGYTF
>NA|NA|TRBJ2-5|TRBV4-1
TGCGCCAGCAGCCTCCGACTAGGGGAGACCCAGTACTTC
CASSLRLGETQYF
>NA|TRBD1|TRBJ2-3|TRBV6-5
TGTGCCAGCAGTTACCTACAGGGGGCAGGAGATACGCAGTATTTT
CASSYLQGAGDTQYF
>NA|NA|TRBJ1-1|TRBV4-2
TGTGCCAGCAGCGAATGGGGGGGGCGAGAAGCTTTCTTT
CASSEWGGREAFF
>NA|NA|TRBJ1-2|TRBV6-5
TGTGCCAGCAGTTACTCCACGGGGGGCGCTAACTATGGCTACACCTTC
CASSYSTGGANYGYTF
>NA|NA|TRBJ1-6|TRBV6-5
TGTGCCAGCAGACTGGACGGTAACAATTCACCCCTCCACTTT
CASRLDGNNSPLHF
>NA|TRBD1|TRBJ2-1|TRBV5-4
TGTGCCAGCAGCTACGACAGGGGGAATGAGCAGTTCTTC
CASSYDRGNEQFF
>NA|NA|TRBJ1-4|TRBV2
TGTGCCAGCAGTGAAGGCGGCCGGGAACTGTTTTTT
CASSEGGRELFF
>NA|NA|TRBJ2-5|TRBV4-1
TGCGCCAGCAGCCATGGTGTGGGGCCCCAAGAGACCCAGTACTTC
CASSHGVGPQETQYF
>NA|NA|TRBJ1-1|TRBV12-3/TRBV12-4
TGTGCCAGCAGTTTAGCGCCGGCCACGGGAGCTTTCTTT
CASSLAPATGAFF
>NA|NA|TRBJ2-2|TRBV6-5
TGTGCCAGCAGTTACTCGAGATGGGCTCCCACCGGGGAGCTGTTTTTT
CASSYSRWAPTGELFF
>NA|NA|TRBJ2-7|TRBV7-9
TGTGCCAGCAGCCCTTACTACGAGCAGTACTTC
CASSPYYEQYF
>NA|TRBD1|TRBJ1-5|TRBV6-5
TGTGCCAGCAGTCCCGACAGGGGTGGGGAGCCCCAGCATTTT
CASSPDRGGEPQHF
>NA|TRBD1|TRBJ1-2|TRBV6-5
TGTGCCAGCAGTCACAGGGGAGGGAGCGGCTACACCTTC
CASSHRGGSGYTF
>NA|TRBD2|TRBJ2-5|TRBV5-1
TGCGCCAGCAGCAGTCAGCGGGGACAAGAGACCCAGTACTTC
CASSSQRGQETQYF
>NA|TRBD2|TRBJ2-7|TRBV6-5
TGTGCCAGCAGTCCCAGCGGGAACGAGCAGTACTTC
CASSPSGNEQYF
>NA|NA|TRBJ1-2|TRBV18
TGTGCCAGCTCACCACCGGGGGCGGTAGTCTATGGCTACACCTTC
CASSPPGAVVYGYTF
>NA|TRBD2|TRBJ2-3|TRBV19
TGTGCCAGTAGTCCAGCCGCGGAACTAGCGGGGGGCTTCACAGATACGCAGTATTTT
CASSPAAELAGGFTDTQYF
>once|TRBD2|TRBJ2-6|TRBV7-9
TGTGCCAGCAGCTCCCGACGGGGGGGAACAAGCTCTGGGGCCAACGTCCTGACTTTC
CASSSRRGGTSSGANVLTF
>NA|NA|TRBJ1-2|TRBV14
TGTGCCAGCAGCCCTACAGGGCTCTATGGCTACACCTTC
CASSPTGLYGYTF
>NA|NA|TRBJ1-1|TRBV7-2
TGTGCCAGCAGCCCCCCGGACAGGAACACTGAAGCTTTCTTT
CASSPPDRNTEAFF
>NA|TRBD1|TRBJ1-1|TRBV28
TGTGCCAGCAGTTTCCCACAGGGGGTTCGCGGCACTGAAGCTTTCTTT
CASSFPQGVRGTEAFF
>NA|NA|TRBJ1-5|TRBV6-1
TGTGCCAGCAGTGAAGCGCTAGGGGGTCAGCCCCAGCATTTT
CASSEALGGQPQHF
>NA|TRBD1|TRBJ1-3|TRBV3-1/TRBV3-2
TGTGCCAGCAGTTTAGGACAGGGCCTCTCTGGAAACACCATATATTTT
CASSLGQGLSGNTIYF
>NA|NA|TRBJ1-5|TRBV19
TGTGCCAGTAGAACTACAGGGTATAGCAATCAGCCCCAGCATTTT
CASRTTGYSNQPQHF
>NA|NA|TRBJ1-5|TRBV6-2/TRBV6-3
TGTGCCAGCAGTTCTCCGATGAGGGGAAATCAGCCCCAGCATTTT
CASSSPMRGNQPQHF
>NA|NA|TRBJ2-7|TRBV7-9
TGTGCCAGCAGCTCGTCAGGGTGGACGAACTACGAGCAGTACTTC
CASSSSGWTNYEQYF
>NA|NA|TRBJ2-1|TRBV9
TGTGCCAGCAGGGCACCCGGCAGCTCCTACAATGAGCAGTTCTTC
CASRAPGSSYNEQFF
>NA|NA|TRBJ1-5|TRBV18
TGTGCCAGCTCACGGGGGGCAGGATATAGCAATCAGCCCCAGCATTTT
CASSRGAGYSNQPQHF
>NA|NA|TRBJ1-4|TRBV10-3
TGTGCCATCAGTGAATCGGGGGTTCCCCGGGGAGATGAAAAACTGTTTTTT
CAISESGVPRGDEKLFF
>NA|NA|TRBJ1-5|TRBV28
TGTGCCAGCAGAACGAACAGGGCGGGCGGCAATCAGCCCCAGCATTTT
CASRTNRAGGNQPQHF
>NA|TRBD2|TRBJ2-1|TRBV7-9
TGTGCCAGCAGTTTACTACCGGGACTAGGGGATGAGCAGTTCTTC
CASSLLPGLGDEQFF
>few|NA|TRBJ2-5|TRBV5-1
TGCGCCAGCAGCTACCTGACCGCGGGGGAGACCCAGTACTTC
CASSYLTAGETQYF
>NA|TRBD2|TRBJ2-3|TRBV12-3/TRBV12-4
TGTGCCAGCAGAGCGGGGGGCCCAGATACGCAGTATTTT
CASRAGGPDTQYF
>NA|TRBD1|TRBJ1-2|TRBV28
TGTGCCAGCAGTTCGGGACAGGGGCCCTCGGAGGGCTACACCTTC
CASSSGQGPSEGYTF
>NA|NA|TRBJ1-1|TRBV24-1
TGTGCCACCAGTGAGGGGGGCGGGAACACTGAAGCTTTCTTT
CATSEGGGNTEAFF
>NA|NA|TRBJ1-2|TRBV20-1
TGCAGTGCCATTCTATCCGGCTACACCTTC
CSAILSGYTF
>NA|NA|TRBJ2-3|TRBV18
TGTGCCAGCTCACCATCGGGGATGGATACGCAGTATTTT
CASSPSGMDTQYF
>NA|TRBD2|TRBJ2-5|TRBV25-1
TGTGCCAGCAGTGCAGGGAGAACTAGCGGGGGACAAGAGACCCAGTACTTC
CASSAGRTSGGQETQYF
>NA|NA|TRBJ1-1|TRBV7-3
TGTGCCAGCAGCTTAGTAGCGAACACTGAAGCTTTCTTT
CASSLVANTEAFF
>NA|NA|TRBJ2-5|TRBV5-1
TGCGCCAGCAGCCTAGGACAGAATCTAGAGACCCAGTACTTC
CASSLGQNLETQYF
>NA|NA|TRBJ1-5|TRBV7-8
TGTGCCAGCAGCTTAGGAAGTCGGAGCAATCAGCCCCAGCATTTT
CASSLGSRSNQPQHF
>NA|NA|TRBJ1-4|TRBV7-9
TGTGCCAGCACCTCTTCCCTAATACCCCCTCCCCGGCGGTGGAGTGAAAAACTGTTTTTT
CASTSSLIPPPRRWSEKLFF
>NA|TRBD1|TRBJ1-5|TRBV27
TGTGCCAGCAGTTGGACAGGGGATAGCCAGCCCCAGCATTTT
CASSWTGDSQPQHF
>NA|NA|TRBJ1-1|TRBV28
TGTGCCAGCAGTTTACCGGGAAACACTGAAGCTTTCTTT
CASSLPGNTEAFF
>NA|NA|TRBJ2-2|TRBV5-1
TGCGCCAGCAGCCAATCCAACACCGGGGAGCTGTTTTTT
CASSQSNTGELFF
>NA|NA|TRBJ1-5|TRBV27
TGTGCCAGCAGTTTACTGGGTCAGCCCCAGCATTTT
CASSLLGQPQHF
>once|NA|TRBJ2-3|TRBV12-5
TGTGCTAGTGGTTTGGTCCCTAGTCCGGGGGCCCGGAGCACAGATACGCAGTATTTT
CASGLVPSPGARSTDTQYF
>NA|NA|TRBJ2-5|TRBV28
TGTGCCTCCAGCGTGGGGGCGGAAGAGACCCAGTACTTC
CASSVGAEETQYF
>NA|NA|TRBJ2-2|TRBV7-7
TGTGCCAGCCGACCGTCGAACACCGGGGAGCTGTTTTTT
CASRPSNTGELFF
>once|NA|TRBJ2-5|TRBV2
TGTGCCAGCGATGGGGGCCTTCAAGAGACCCAGTACTTC
CASDGGLQETQYF